This T cell receptor (beta chain) was found in a study of control samples from healthy donors and cancer patients. The germline CDR1 and CDR2 sequences are SGHNT and YYREEE (reference sequence). V was cut by 0 bases and J by 6 bases, with 10 bases left in between. This CDR3 has 13 amino acids. The data were produced by immunoSEQ multiplex PCR, yet TCRdb's version contains in-frame clones alone and is incomplete. Here the sample spans roughly 70,000 clones, roughly 84% being singletons. The chain employs TRBV5-4 and TRBJ2-7, with D maybe TRBD2 (6 bases). The sample taken for sequencing was blood. This TCR was recovered from a man aged 45 to 65 in good health. CDR3 coding DNA: TGTGCCAGCAGCTTGGACGGGAGATTCGAGCAGTACTTC. Translated, it gives CASSLDGRFEQYF. Combining the CDR3 with reference TRBV5-4 and TRBJ2-7 gives the whole variable domain ETGVTQSPTHLIKTRGQQVTLRCSSQSGHNTVSWYQQALGQGPQFIFQYYREEENGRGNFPPRFSGLQFPNYSSELNVNALELDDSALYLCASSLDGRFEQYFGPGTRLTVT.